Detailed here is one T cell receptor (beta chain). Trimming pared 5 bases from V and 0 bases from J, leaving 8 bases between. Germline CDR1 reads SGHAT; CDR2 reads FQNNGV. This CDR3 is built from 13 residues. The sample belongs to a study of blood T cell repertoires in COVID-19. At the level of the study: PBMCs, B-cell-depleted T cells, or T cells were the source of the cDNA or gDNA that made up the material.

Per the original methods: Amplification of reference gene primers was used by the study to estimate nucleated cell counts. Libraries were prepared by immunoSEQ multiplex PCR; TCRdb keeps only in-frame clonotypes and omits some of them. V, J and clone size were drawn from that table, and D and trimming were deduced from the DNA. The sample contains under 200,000 clones, more than 60% of which appear only once. The V call is TRBV11-2, the J call TRBJ2-7, with TRBD2 as a possible D gene (5 bases). The TCR sequence derives from a man aged 65 to 85 with acute or convalescent COVID-19. Material: peripheral blood. Written as DNA, the CDR3 is TGTGCCAGCAGCCTAGGGAGCTCCTACGAGCAGTACTTC. This encodes CASSLGSSYEQYF.